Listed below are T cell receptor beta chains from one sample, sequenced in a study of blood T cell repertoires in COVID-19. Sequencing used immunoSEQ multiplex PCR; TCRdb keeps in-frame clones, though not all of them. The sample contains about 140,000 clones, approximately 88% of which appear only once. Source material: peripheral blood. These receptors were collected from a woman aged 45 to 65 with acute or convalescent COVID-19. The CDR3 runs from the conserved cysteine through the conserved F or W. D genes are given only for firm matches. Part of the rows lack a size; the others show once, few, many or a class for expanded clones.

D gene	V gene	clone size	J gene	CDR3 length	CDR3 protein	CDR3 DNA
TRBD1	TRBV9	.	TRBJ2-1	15	CASRPTGQSYNEQFF	TGTGCCAGCAGGCCGACGGGACAGTCCTACAATGAGCAGTTCTTC
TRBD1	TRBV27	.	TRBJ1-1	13	CASRYHRGTEAFF	TGTGCCAGCAGATACCACAGGGGAACTGAAGCTTTCTTT
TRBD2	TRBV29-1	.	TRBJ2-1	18	CSVEGGERLAGESNEQFF	TGCAGCGTTGAAGGGGGTGAAAGGCTAGCGGGAGAATCCAATGAGCAGTTCTTC
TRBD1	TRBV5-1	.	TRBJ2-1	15	CASSPGQGRFGEQFF	TGCGCCAGCAGCCCCGGACAGGGCCGGTTCGGTGAGCAGTTCTTC
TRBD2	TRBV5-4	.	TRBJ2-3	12	CASGGGTDTQYF	TGTGCCAGTGGGGGGGGAACAGATACGCAGTATTTT
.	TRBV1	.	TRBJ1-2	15	CTSSDETGALGGYTF	TGCACCAGCAGCGATGAGACAGGGGCGTTGGGCGGCTACACCTTC
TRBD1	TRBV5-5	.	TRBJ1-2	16	CASSFRRQGASNGYTF	TGTGCCAGCAGCTTCCGACGACAGGGGGCATCGAATGGCTACACCTTC
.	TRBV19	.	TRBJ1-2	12	CASSIGFGGYTF	TGTGCCAGTAGTATTGGGTTCGGGGGCTACACCTTC
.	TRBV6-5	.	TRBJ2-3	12	CASRNARDTQYF	TGTGCCAGCAGAAATGCTCGGGATACGCAGTATTTT
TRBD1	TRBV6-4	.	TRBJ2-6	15	CASSLDRVGANVLTF	TGTGCCAGCAGTCTTGACAGGGTTGGGGCCAACGTCCTGACTTTC
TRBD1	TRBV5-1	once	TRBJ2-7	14	CASSGSTGGAEQYF	TGCGCCAGCAGCGGATCGACAGGGGGGGCGGAGCAGTACTTC
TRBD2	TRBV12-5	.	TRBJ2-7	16	CASGLILGLAGHEQYF	TGTGCTAGTGGTTTGATTTTGGGACTAGCGGGACACGAGCAGTACTTC
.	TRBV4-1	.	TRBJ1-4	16	CASSQVRTATNEKLFF	TGCGCCAGCAGCCAAGTTAGGACAGCAACTAATGAAAAACTGTTTTTT
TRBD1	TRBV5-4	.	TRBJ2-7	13	CASRGQGAYEQYF	TGTGCCAGCAGGGGACAGGGGGCCTACGAGCAGTACTTC
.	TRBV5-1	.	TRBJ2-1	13	CASKSSSYNEQFF	TGCGCCAGCAAGTCTAGCTCCTACAATGAGCAGTTCTTC
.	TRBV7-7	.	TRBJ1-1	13	CASSPQGVTEAFF	TGTGCCAGCAGCCCTCAAGGGGTGACTGAAGCTTTCTTT
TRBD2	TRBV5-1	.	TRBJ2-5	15	CASSLEGLAGETQYF	TGCGCCAGCAGCTTGGAGGGACTAGCGGGAGAGACCCAGTACTTC
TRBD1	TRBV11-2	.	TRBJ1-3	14	CASNDRGSGNTIYF	TGTGCCAGCAACGACAGGGGTTCCGGAAACACCATATATTTT
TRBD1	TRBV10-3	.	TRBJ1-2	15	CAISLRQGEADGYTF	TGTGCCATCAGCCTAAGACAGGGAGAGGCAGATGGCTACACCTTC
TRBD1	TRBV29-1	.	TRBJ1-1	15	CSGLPWTGENTEAFF	TGCAGCGGGCTTCCCTGGACAGGGGAGAACACTGAAGCTTTCTTT
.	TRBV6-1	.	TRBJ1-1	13	CASSEESRIKAFF	TGTGCCAGCAGTGAAGAGTCGAGGATTAAAGCTTTCTTT
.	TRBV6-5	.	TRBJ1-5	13	CASSYAPGVPQHF	TGTGCCAGCAGTTACGCGCCGGGGGTCCCCCAGCATTTT
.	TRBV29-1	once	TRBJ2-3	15	CSVEGTSRVPDTQYF	TGCAGCGTTGAAGGCACTAGTCGAGTTCCAGATACGCAGTATTTT
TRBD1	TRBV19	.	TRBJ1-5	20	CASSILVGTVTLGANQPQHF	TGTGCCAGTAGTATTCTCGTCGGGACAGTAACACTTGGGGCCAATCAGCCCCAGCATTTT
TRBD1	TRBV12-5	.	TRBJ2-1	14	CASGYIQGGNEQFF	TGTGCTAGTGGTTATATACAGGGGGGCAATGAGCAGTTCTTC
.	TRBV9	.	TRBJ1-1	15	CASSPHVAGNTEAFF	TGTGCCAGCAGCCCCCATGTGGCTGGGAACACTGAAGCTTTCTTT
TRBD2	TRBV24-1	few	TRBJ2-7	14	CATSASGRSYEQYF	TGTGCCACCAGTGCCAGCGGGAGATCCTACGAGCAGTACTTC
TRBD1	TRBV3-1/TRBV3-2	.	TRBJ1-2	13	CASSFGQGAGYTF	TGTGCCAGCAGCTTCGGACAGGGGGCTGGCTACACCTTC
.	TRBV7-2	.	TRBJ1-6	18	CASSSRGLAESYNSPLHF	TGTGCCAGCAGCTCCCGAGGACTGGCTGAATCCTATAATTCACCCCTCCACTTT
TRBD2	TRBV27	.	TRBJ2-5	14	CASSFRTGGETQYF	TGTGCCAGCAGTTTCCGGACGGGGGGAGAGACCCAGTACTTC
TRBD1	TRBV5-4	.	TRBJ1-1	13	CASRPTGGTEAFF	TGTGCCAGCAGACCCACAGGGGGCACTGAAGCTTTCTTT
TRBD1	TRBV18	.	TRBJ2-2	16	CASSPRGQGATGELFF	TGTGCCAGCTCACCTAGAGGACAGGGAGCCACCGGGGAGCTGTTTTTT